This note documents a single T cell receptor beta chain sequence. Its matching antigen is unknown. Using its own MiXCR run on the reads, TCRdb lists one record per CDR3 protein. The sample carries a few hundred thousand distinct CDR3 sequences, roughly 29% recorded once. Trimming cost V 8 bases and J 2 bases, with 10 bases left between them. This CDR3 has 14 residues. Germline V gives CDR1 SNHLY, CDR2 FYNNEI. This entry belongs to a study of T cell repertoires in cytomegalovirus infection. Whole-study context: CMV epitopes, recently identified HLA-C-restricted and well-studied HLA-B-restricted, were used. It can be stated that public TCR beta signatures indicated CMV infection as well as a matching HLA type.

Points from the study as a whole: CMV carriers having the relevant HLA were flagged by cumulative public TCR beta family frequency. CMV-specific HLA-C-restricted TCR beta clonotypes dominated the ex vivo response.

The source of this sequence is a human donor in good health (CMV status not recorded). Some clones in this sample may be carry-over from other donors' samples. The chain has TRBV2 and TRBJ2-6, with a possible D match to TRBD1 (5 bases). The sequenced sample was cultured PBMCs, obtained from culture after CMV antigen stimulation. As DNA, the CDR3 is TGTGCCAGCCAGGGAAATACTGGGGCCAACGTCCTGACTTTC. Translated: CASQGNTGANVLTF.